This TCR beta chain was sequenced during a study of blood T cell repertoires in COVID-19. Per germline, CDR1 MNHEY and CDR2 SVGEGT. Trimming stripped 4 bases from V and 2 bases from J, with 15 bases between. CDR3 size: 15 residues. The method was immunoSEQ multiplex PCR; TCRdb's version includes in-frame clones alone and lacks a portion of them. Here the sample spans roughly 250,000 clones, approximately 90% being singletons. This sequence joins TRBV6-2 or TRBV6-3 and TRBJ2-7; D might be TRBD2 (6 bases). The sample taken for sequencing was PBMCs or T cells enriched from blood (not recorded which). The sequence came from a woman in her late teens or twenties who had recovered from COVID-19. CDR3 protein: CASSWGERPPYEQYF. CDR3 bases: TGTGCCAGCAGTTGGGGGGAACGTCCTCCCTACGAGCAGTACTTC.